Shown below are 26 T cell receptor beta chains from a single sample sequenced in a study of blood T cell repertoires in COVID-19. TCRdb's copy holds only in-frame clones and misses some; the assay was immunoSEQ multiplex PCR. The sample lists roughly 50,000 clones; around nine tenths were seen once. Source material: peripheral blood. Receptors were obtained from a man in his forties or fifties with acute or convalescent COVID-19.

A few counts support this clone. This rearrangement joins TRBV5-5 to TRBJ1-3; D is perhaps TRBD1 (5 bases). Germline CDR1 is SGHKS and CDR2 is YYEKEE (reference sequence). V was pared by 4 bases and J by 0 bases, with 11 bases between. The length of the CDR3 is 15 residues. Here the CDR3 DNA reads TGTGCCAGCAGCGGGGCTACCCACTCTGGAAACACCATATATTTT. Amino acid sequence: CASSGATHSGNTIYF. The full variable domain, completed using reference TRBV5-5 and TRBJ1-3, is DAGVTQSPTHLIKTRGQQVTLRCSPISGHKSVSWYQQVLGQGPQFIFQYYEKEERGRGNFPDRFSARQFPNYSSELNVNALLLGDSALYLCASSGATHSGNTIYFGEGSWLTVV.

CDR3 sequence (DNA): TGTGCCAGCACCGGAAAGGGAGACTATGGCTACACCTTC. This encodes CASTGKGDYGYTF. The chain recombines TRBV25-1 with TRBJ1-2; D unresolved. V shed 7 bases and J shed 3 bases, with 12 bases lying between them. The CDR3 spans 13 residues. Germline V lookup: CDR1 MGHDK, CDR2 SYGVNS.

V usage is TRBV5-6 and J usage is TRBJ2-5; 13 nucleotides line up with TRBD2. With 4 bases clipped from V and 1 base from J, the junction kept 10 bases outside the gene matches. CDR1 is SGHDT and CDR2 is YYEEEE in the germline V gene. The CDR3 is 18 residues long. CDR3 in amino acids: CASSVVGRLAGGQETQYF. The CDR3 DNA is TGTGCCAGCAGCGTGGTGGGTCGACTAGCGGGAGGCCAAGAGACCCAGTACTTC.

The chain is built from TRBV10-1 and TRBJ1-2, with D possibly TRBD1 on 6 matching bases. Germline V gene data show CDR1 as WNHNN and CDR2 as SYGVQD (reference sequence). V was cut by 2 bases and J by 8 bases, with 12 bases left in between. The CDR3 has 13 amino acids. DNA for the CDR3: TGCGCCAGCAGTGAGATACAGGGCCGAGGCTACACCTTC. Its protein is CASSEIQGRGYTF.

The chain is built from TRBV28 and TRBJ1-2, with TRBD1 identical over 8 bases. Trimming took 8 bases from V and 7 from J; bases not matched to a gene: 3. The CDR3 is made up of 11 amino acids. CDR1 is MDHEN, CDR2 SYDVKM, per germline. The CDR3: CASEDRAGYTF. In nucleotides, the CDR3 is TGTGCCAGCGAGGACAGGGCTGGCTACACCTTC.

This clone is a singleton in its sample. The chain uses TRBV11-3 and TRBJ2-1, with 7 bases fitting TRBD2. CDR3 length: 15 amino acids. Germline V gene lookup returns CDR1 SGHNT and CDR2 YENEEA. V shed 3 bases and J 4 bases; nucleotides not matched to a gene: 6. In DNA form, the CDR3 reads TGTGCCAGCAGCTTTTCATCTAGCGGTTACAATGAGCAGTTCTTC. Protein: CASSFSSSGYNEQFF. The whole variable domain, remainder taken from reference TRBV11-3 and TRBJ2-1, is EAGVVQSPRYKIIEKKQPVAFWCNPISGHNTLYWYLQNLGQGPELLIRYENEEAVDDSQLPKDRFSAERLKGVDSTLKIQPAELGDSAVYLCASSFSSSGYNEQFFGPGTRLTVL.

The CDR3 spells CASRSGTGSEKLFF. Here the CDR3 DNA reads TGTGCCAGCAGGTCCGGGACAGGGTCTGAAAAACTGTTTTTT. This sequence joins TRBV2 and TRBJ1-4; 9 bases line up with TRBD1. The CDR3 runs 14 residues. V lost 6 bases, J lost 7 bases, and 6 bases stayed unmatched. CDR1 and CDR2 from the germline V gene are SNHLY and FYNNEI.

J is TRBJ2-7 and V is TRBV6-5, with a weak D call TRBD1 (7 bases). V lost 4 bases, J lost 2 bases, and 12 bases lay in between. This CDR3 is built from 14 residues. CDR1 MNHEY and CDR2 SVGAGI come from the germline V gene. The CDR3 region has the DNA TGTGCCAGCAGTTGGAGGGACAGCACCTACGAGCAGTACTTC. Residues: CASSWRDSTYEQYF.

The chain combines TRBV11-3 with TRBJ2-1, with TRBD2 identical over 9 bases. The CDR3 runs 15 residues. CDR1 SGHNT and CDR2 YENEEA come from the germline V gene. Unmatched junction bases numbered 3, after V lost 3 bases and J lost 3 bases. CDR3 nucleotides: TGTGCCAGCAGCTTCCGACTAGCGGACTACAATGAGCAGTTCTTC. It specifies CASSFRLADYNEQFF.

This chain connects TRBV2 to TRBJ1-2; D is undetermined. CDR3 size: 13 residues. Trimming left V 6 bases short and J 5 bases short, with 13 bases between. Looked up from germline, CDR1 is SNHLY and CDR2 is FYNNEI. The CDR3 DNA follows: TGTGCCAGCAGACCCCGGGGTCTGTATGGCTACACCTTC. This translates into CASRPRGLYGYTF.

The J gene is TRBJ2-1, the V gene TRBV9; 8 positions match TRBD1. V shed 3 bases and J 5 bases; nucleotides not matched to a gene: 7. This CDR3 has 15 residues. Germline V gene data show CDR1 as SGDLS and CDR2 as YYNGEE. Written as DNA, the CDR3 is TGTGCCAGCAGCGCCGGACAGGGAGCCCACAATGAGCAGTTCTTC. It translates to CASSAGQGAHNEQFF.

V usage is TRBV11-3 and J usage is TRBJ1-4, with D unclear. V was trimmed by 10 bases and J by 7 bases, leaving 16 bases between them. This CDR3 has 13 residues. Germline loops: CDR1 SGHNT, CDR2 YENEEA. The CDR3 DNA reads TGTGCCACCTCTGGAGGGAAGGGTGAAAAACTGTTTTTT. Its translation: CATSGGKGEKLFF. The full variable domain, with the rest looked up from reference TRBV11-3 and TRBJ1-4, is EAGVVQSPRYKIIEKKQPVAFWCNPISGHNTLYWYLQNLGQGPELLIRYENEEAVDDSQLPKDRFSAERLKGVDSTLKIQPAELGDSAVYLCATSGGKGEKLFFGSGTQLSVL.

The V gene is TRBV28, the J gene TRBJ1-1; D unclear. There are 15 residues in the CDR3. CDR1 and CDR2 from the germline V gene are MDHEN and SYDVKM. Trimming took 7 bases from V and 0 from J, leaving 15 bases between them. This CDR3 is CASTLPPGMNTEAFF. The CDR3 DNA is TGTGCCAGCACCCTACCCCCGGGGATGAACACTGAAGCTTTCTTT.

The chain has TRBV19 and TRBJ1-5; D gene unclear. V shed 6 bases and J shed 0 bases, with 12 bases lying between them. This CDR3 is 15 amino acids long. Germline assignment: CDR1 LNHDA and CDR2 SQIVND (reference sequence). In DNA, the CDR3 is TGTGCCAGTAGGCCGGACGGGAATAGCAATCAGCCCCAGCATTTT. It codes for CASRPDGNSNQPQHF. Together with reference TRBV19 and TRBJ1-5, the CDR3 gives the full variable domain: DGGITQSPKYLFRKEGQNVTLSCEQNLNHDAMYWYRQDPGQGLRLIYYSQIVNDFQKGDIAEGYSVSREKKESFPLTVTSAQKNPTAFYLCASRPDGNSNQPQHFGDGTRLSIL.

The chain combines TRBV5-4 with TRBJ2-3; TRBD2 agrees at 11 bases. The V gene's germline CDR1 is SGHNT and CDR2 YYREEE (reference sequence). V dropped 1 base and J dropped 0; count of bases not matched to a gene: 4. This CDR3 region has 17 residues. The CDR3 region is CASSLRLAGTSTDTQYF. CDR3 bases: TGTGCCAGCAGCTTGCGACTAGCGGGAACTAGCACAGATACGCAGTATTTT.

This clone was found once. The chain links TRBV14 to TRBJ2-5; no definite D call. The CDR3 has 14 amino acids. Germline-derived CDR1 and CDR2 are SGHDN and FVKESK. Trimming pared 5 bases from V and 1 base from J, leaving 11 bases between. CDR3 residues: CASSEHPGQETQYF. The DNA for the CDR3 is TGTGCCAGCAGCGAACACCCGGGCCAAGAGACCCAGTACTTC.

This chain connects TRBV6-5 to TRBJ2-5, with 7 bases fitting TRBD2. The CDR3 is made up of 15 amino acids. V lost 8 bases, J lost 5 bases, and 14 bases stayed unmatched. CDR1 MNHEY and CDR2 SVGAGI come from the germline V gene. The chain's CDR3 is CASSVGFVGGETQYF. The CDR3 DNA reads as TGTGCCAGCTCCGTTGGCTTTGTGGGAGGGGAGACCCAGTACTTC.

The chain links TRBV19 to TRBJ1-5, with D possibly TRBD1 on 5 matching bases. V lost 7 bases and J lost 0, with 13 bases in between. Germline V lookup: CDR1 LNHDA, CDR2 SQIVND (reference sequence). The CDR3 extends over 15 amino acids. The CDR3 reads CASTAPGISNQPQHF. The CDR3 bases are TGTGCCAGTACCGCACCAGGGATTAGCAATCAGCCCCAGCATTTT.

CDR3 DNA sequence: TGTGCCAGTAGTATTTCGTTGCACAGAAGCAATCAGCCCCAGCATTTT. As protein: CASSISLHRSNQPQHF. This sequence joins TRBV19 and TRBJ1-5; D remains unclear. The V gene's germline CDR1 is LNHDA and CDR2 SQIVND (reference sequence). The CDR3 consists of 16 residues. The V end was cut by 3 bases, the J end by 1 base, with 13 bases between.

The chain employs TRBV19 and TRBJ2-1, with D maybe TRBD1 (5 bases). V lost 4 bases to trimming and J lost 6 bases, with 16 bases between them. This CDR3 region has 15 residues. Per the germline V gene, CDR1 is LNHDA and CDR2 is SQIVND (reference sequence). The CDR3 sequence: CASSTVRVGSNEQFF. The CDR3 region has the DNA TGTGCCAGTAGTACGGTCAGGGTGGGTAGCAATGAGCAGTTCTTC.

This chain joins TRBV29-1 and TRBJ1-4, with D unresolved. CDR1 is SQVTM and CDR2 is ANQGSEA in the germline V gene. Trimming shortened V by 6 bases and J by 11 bases, and 16 bases separated the two germline ends. The CDR3 is 12 residues long. This CDR3 is CSVSIADGKLFF. The CDR3 DNA is TGCAGCGTATCTATAGCCGATGGGAAACTGTTTTTT. The full variable domain, with the rest looked up from reference TRBV29-1 and TRBJ1-4, is SAVISQKPSRDICQRGTSLTIQCQVDSQVTMMFWYRQQPGQSLTLIATANQGSEATYESGFVIDKFPISRPNLTFSTLTVSNMSPEDSSIYLCSVSIADGKLFFGSGTQLSVL.

The chain combines TRBV28 with TRBJ2-7; the D gene is possibly TRBD1 (6 bases). Trimming stripped 1 base from V and 7 bases from J, with 8 bases between. This CDR3 is built from 12 residues. The germline gives CDR1 MDHEN, CDR2 SYDVKM. This chain's CDR3 is CASSLLGGEQYF. The DNA of the CDR3 is TGTGCCAGCAGTTTATTAGGGGGTGAGCAGTACTTC.

The chain joins TRBV6-5 to TRBJ1-2; D gene ambiguous. Between the trimmed V and J ends, which lost 0 bases and 7 bases, there was a span of 12 bases. Germline V gene data show CDR1 as MNHEY and CDR2 as SVGAGI. The CDR3 consists of 14 residues. The CDR3 protein is CASSYSEGLPGYTF. In DNA form, the CDR3 reads TGTGCCAGCAGTTACTCAGAGGGCCTTCCTGGCTACACCTTC.

CDR3 protein: CASSLGQFYEQYF. The CDR3 DNA reads as TGTGCCAGCAGTTTAGGACAGTTCTACGAGCAGTACTTC. This chain connects TRBV12-3 or TRBV12-4 to TRBJ2-7, with a possible D match to TRBD1 (5 bases). The V gene lost 1 base and the J gene lost 3 bases, with 7 bases spanning the gap. The CDR3 covers 13 residues.

This chain connects TRBV29-1 to TRBJ2-3; tentatively, D is TRBD2 (6 bases). The CDR3 length is 11 residues. The V gene lost 8 bases and the J gene lost 7 bases, with 13 bases spanning the gap. Germline values: CDR1 SQVTM, CDR2 ANQGSEA. CDR3 region: CSSFAGNTQYF. In DNA form, the CDR3 reads TGCAGCTCATTCGCGGGAAATACGCAGTATTTT.

The gene calls are TRBV5-4 and TRBJ2-1; unclear D gene. This CDR3 is built from 15 residues. The germline V and J ends were trimmed by 4 bases and 0 bases, with 11 bases remaining between them. Per germline, CDR1 SGHNT and CDR2 YYREEE (reference sequence). The DNA of the CDR3 is TGTGCCAGCAGCCAAGACTTGAGCTCCTACAATGAGCAGTTCTTC. Its protein is CASSQDLSSYNEQFF.